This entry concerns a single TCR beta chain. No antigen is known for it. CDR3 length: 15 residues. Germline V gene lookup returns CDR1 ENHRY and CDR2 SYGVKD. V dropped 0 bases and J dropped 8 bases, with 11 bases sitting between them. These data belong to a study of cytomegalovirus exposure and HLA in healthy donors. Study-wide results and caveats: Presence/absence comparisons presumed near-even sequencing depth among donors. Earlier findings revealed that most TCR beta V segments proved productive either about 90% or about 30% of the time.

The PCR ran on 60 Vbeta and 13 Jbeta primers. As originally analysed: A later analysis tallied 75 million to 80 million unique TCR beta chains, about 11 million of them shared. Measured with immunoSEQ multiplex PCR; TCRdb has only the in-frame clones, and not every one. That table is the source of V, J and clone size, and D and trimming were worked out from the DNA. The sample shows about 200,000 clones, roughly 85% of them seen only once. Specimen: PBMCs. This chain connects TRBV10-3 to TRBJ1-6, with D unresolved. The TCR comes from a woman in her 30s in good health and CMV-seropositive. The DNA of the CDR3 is TGTGCCATCAGTGAGTCGGCAGGCCCGGATTCACCCCTCCACTTT. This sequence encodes CAISESAGPDSPLHF.